This T cell receptor (beta chain) was observed in a study of vaccination and CD4 T cells after COVID-19. Broader study findings: Although the median of SARS-CoV-2-reactive clonotypes rose from roughly 21 to 40, the change was not significant. Spike mono-reactive clones accounted for 304 of the 307 vaccine-specific clones found in convalescent patients.

Trimming removed 4 bases at V and 2 bases at J, with 15 bases between. Germline CDR1 SGHVS, CDR2 FNYEAQ. The CDR3 is 15 amino acids. Relative to its sample, this clonotype is medium-sized. Its antigen is currently unknown. The study sequenced cultured CD4+ T cell DNA using the Oncomine TCR Beta short-read assay. TCRdb itself ran the PCR reads through MiXCR, one entry per CDR3 protein. The profile shows around 7,100 distinct CDR3 sequences, 73% of them singletons. Sample treatment: roughly ten-day PBMC culture with coronavirus spike peptide pools or control peptides (ViraFEST assay). The receptor was isolated from a human donor who had recovered from COVID-19. The sequenced sample consisted of CD4+ T cells from blood, cultured in vitro. The chain uses TRBV7-6 and TRBJ2-7; TRBD1 is a possible D gene (6 bases). The CDR3 loop reads CASSSGVRATYEQYF. The DNA for the CDR3 is TGTGCCAGCAGCTCAGGGGTGCGGGCTACCTACGAGCAGTACTTC.